This TCR beta chain was recorded in a study of T cell responses to AZD1222 COVID-19 vaccine. General observations from the study: Only a handful of people who got AZD1222 tested seropositive at baseline. Vaccine-related CD4 TCRs covered spike, predominating at 160-218 and 743-854.

TCRdb's copy holds only in-frame clones and misses some; the assay was immunoSEQ multiplex PCR. The profile shows 130,000 or so clones, roughly nine tenths of them singletons. Germline CDR1 is LNHDA and CDR2 is SQIVND (reference sequence). V shed 7 bases and J shed 7 bases, with 10 bases lying between them. The CDR3 length is 11 residues. Comments on this clone: Its cognate antigen is unknown.

The starting material was peripheral blood, obtained on day 0 of AZD1222 vaccination. The rearrangement links TRBV19 to TRBJ1-1, with D unresolved. This receptor was identified in an adult in good health. This chain's CDR3 is CASMAGIEAFF. The DNA for the CDR3 is TGTGCCAGTATGGCCGGGATTGAAGCTTTCTTT.